This T cell receptor (beta chain) was sequenced during a study of blood T cell repertoires in COVID-19. Study details: Spain, Italy and the United States supplied samples that represented acute and convalescent COVID-19. Sample material is recorded as cDNA or gDNA derived from T cells, B-cell-depleted T cells, or PBMCs.

The protocol was immunoSEQ multiplex PCR, while the TCRdb copy is restricted to in-frame clones and leaves out a portion. Of more than 45,000 clones detected, more than 70% appear once; the ten largest clones hold approximately 5.6%. Sequencing was performed on peripheral blood. This receptor was obtained from a woman between 55 and 75 years old with acute or convalescent COVID-19.

CDR3 sequence reads: CASSLNPREGTQYF. The CDR3 DNA reads TGTGCCAGCAGCTTGAATCCCCGGGAAGGTACGCAGTATTTT. V gene TRBV5-5 combines with J gene TRBJ2-3, with D perhaps matching TRBD2 (5 bases). V lost 1 base and J lost 8, with 14 bases in between. This CDR3 is 14 amino acids long. The germline V gene encodes CDR1 SGHKS and CDR2 YYEKEE (reference sequence).